A selection of T cell receptor beta chains follows, all from one sample in a study of T cells in Graves' hyperthyroidism and ophthalmopathy. TCRdb independently ran MiXCR on the multiplex PCR reads; one entry per CDR3 protein. The sample lists over 650,000 distinct CDR3 sequences, 45% occurring once. Sequencing was carried out using peripheral blood or thyroid tissue (not recorded which). The receptors stem from an adult man with Graves' disease, either hyperthyroidism or ophthalmopathy (not recorded which). CDR3s include the opening cysteine and the closing phenylalanine or tryptophan. Each record gives: D gene, J gene, V gene, clone size, CDR3 DNA, CDR3 protein. A D gene is named only where the DNA matches it firmly. A clone size is listed for some rows: how often the clone was seen (once, few, many), or a class if it is expanded.

>TRBD1|TRBJ1-5|TRBV2|-
TGTGCCAGCAGCTACGGACAGGGACATCAGCCCCAGCATTTT
CASSYGQGHQPQHF
>TRBD1|TRBJ2-7|TRBV7-6|many
TGTGCCAGCAGCTTAGAGACAGGGGGCACCTACGAGCAGTACTTC
CASSLETGGTYEQYF
>-|TRBJ2-7|TRBV29-1|-
TGCAGCGTTTCGGGCACGGATCTAAACCCCTACGAGCAGTACTTC
CSVSGTDLNPYEQYF
>-|TRBJ1-5|TRBV19|-
TGTGCCACCCAAGACTTCAAGAGGGCCAACAATCAGCCCCAGCATTTT
CATQDFKRANNQPQHF
>-|TRBJ2-6|TRBV7-9|many
TGTGCCAGCAGCTCGGCTGGGGCCAACGTCCTGACTTTC
CASSSAGANVLTF
>-|TRBJ2-5|TRBV2|-
TGTGCCAGCAATAGAAACCAGCAAGAGACCCAGTACTTC
CASNRNQQETQYF
>TRBD1|TRBJ2-7|TRBV6-6|-
TGTGCCAGCAGCGCGAGGACAGGGGACGAGCAGTACTTC
CASSARTGDEQYF
>-|TRBJ1-5|TRBV2|-
TGTGCCAGCAGTGAACGCCGGGTTCAAGATCGTCCCCAGCATTTT
CASSERRVQDRPQHF
>TRBD1|TRBJ1-5|TRBV7-3|-
TGTGCCAGCAGCTTAAACCGCAGGGGGTGGACTAATCGCAATCAGCCCCAGCATTTT
CASSLNRRGWTNRNQPQHF
>-|TRBJ2-5|TRBV4-1|-
TGTGCCAGCAGCCAACCGACTAGTACGGAGACCCAGTACTTC
CASSQPTSTETQYF
>-|TRBJ1-6|TRBV7-8|few
TGTGCCAGCACCTGGAGGCTGGAGAGTGGGTCACCCCTCCACTTT
CASTWRLESGSPLHF
>-|TRBJ2-2|TRBV29-1|many
TGCAGCGTCATCGGCAGCACCGGGGAGCTGTTTTTT
CSVIGSTGELFF
>TRBD1|TRBJ1-2|TRBV7-6|-
TGTGCCAGCAGCTATGGACAGGGAAGCTATGGCTACACCTTC
CASSYGQGSYGYTF
>TRBD1|TRBJ1-2|TRBV7-9|few
TGTGCCAGCAGCTTAGTGGGACAGCCTGCTTATGGCTACACCTTC
CASSLVGQPAYGYTF
>TRBD1|TRBJ1-4|TRBV7-2|many
TGTGCCAGCAGCTTAACAGGGGGTGTTAAACTGTTTTTT
CASSLTGGVKLFF
>-|TRBJ1-5|TRBV7-4|-
TGCGCCAGCAGCTTGGGGGGGGCGATCAATCAGCCCCAGCATTTT
CASSLGGAINQPQHF
>-|TRBJ2-7|TRBV6-5|-
TGTGCCAGCAGTTACTCTGCCGGGAGTAGCGGCGAGCAGTACTTC
CASSYSAGSSGEQYF
>-|TRBJ1-3|TRBV7-9|many
TGTGCCAGCAGCTTCCCTTCTGGAAACACCATATATTTT
CASSFPSGNTIYF
>TRBD2|TRBJ2-7|TRBV7-9|-
TGTGCCAGCAGCTCGGACCGTAGCGGGACCCTACGAGAGCAGTACTTC
CASSSDRSGTLREQYF
>TRBD1|TRBJ1-1|TRBV5-1|-
TGCGCCAGCAGCCAAGGACAGGGGGCTAGGGTCGACACTGAAGCTTTCTTT
CASSQGQGARVDTEAFF
>-|TRBJ1-1|TRBV20-1|few
TGCAGTGCCCAAGGTGGGCTTGGGAACACTGAAGCTTTCTTT
CSAQGGLGNTEAFF
>TRBD1|TRBJ1-2|TRBV10-3|many
TGTGCCATCAGTGAGTCGGGACAGAATAACTATGGCTACACCTTC
CAISESGQNNYGYTF
>-|TRBJ1-5|TRBV12-3/TRBV12-4|-
TGTGCCAGCACCCTAAGGGCTCGGAGCAATCAGCCCCAGCATTTT
CASTLRARSNQPQHF
>-|TRBJ2-5|TRBV7-9|-
TGTGCCAGCAGCTCACCTAAGGAGACCCAGTACTTC
CASSSPKETQYF
>TRBD2|TRBJ2-5|TRBV7-2|-
TGTGCCAGCAGTCCAAAGCGGGGGACCCAGTACTTC
CASSPKRGTQYF
>-|TRBJ1-5|TRBV2|many
TGTGCCAGCAGTGAATATGTTGGGGGGGGTCAGCCCCAGCATTTT
CASSEYVGGGQPQHF
>-|TRBJ1-1|TRBV9|many
TGTGCCAGCAGTGTCTCAGGGAACACTGAAGCTTTCTTT
CASSVSGNTEAFF
>-|TRBJ1-5|TRBV4-1|-
TGCGCCAGCAGCCATCCGACCGGGGGTCAGCCCCAGCATTTT
CASSHPTGGQPQHF
>-|TRBJ1-1|TRBV11-3|-
TGTGCCAGCAGCTTTAGTCTGGGGACCACTGAAGCTTTCTTT
CASSFSLGTTEAFF
>-|TRBJ1-6|TRBV2|-
TGTGCCAGCAGAAGTCTAAATTCACCCCTCCACTTT
CASRSLNSPLHF
>-|TRBJ2-5|TRBV29-1|many
TGCAGCGTTGATGGCACCAGCCAAGAGACCCAGTACTTC
CSVDGTSQETQYF
>-|TRBJ1-5|TRBV4-1|many
TGCGCCAGCAGCCAACTCCCCAATCAGCCCCAGCATTTT
CASSQLPNQPQHF
>-|TRBJ2-7|TRBV5-1|many
TGCGCCAGCAGCCGGGACGGCCAGTACGAGCAGTACTTC
CASSRDGQYEQYF
>-|TRBJ2-2|TRBV2|many
TGTGCCATCCCTAGGGCCACCGGGGAGCTGTTTTTT
CAIPRATGELFF
>TRBD1|TRBJ1-2|TRBV2|-
TGTGCCAGTCTCCCGGGACAGGTTCTGCCCTATGGCTACACCTTC
CASLPGQVLPYGYTF
>-|TRBJ2-7|TRBV7-2|-
TGTGCCAGCAGCTTAGAAGCCAGCAGTGCCGGATTGCAGCAGTACTTC
CASSLEASSAGLQQYF
>TRBD1|TRBJ2-7|TRBV7-8|few
TGTGCCAGCAGCTTATATCTCGGGACAGGATTCTACGAGCAGTACTTC
CASSLYLGTGFYEQYF
>TRBD1|TRBJ2-2|TRBV29-1|-
TGCAGCGGGGCCGGGACAGCCACCGGGGAGCTGTTTTTT
CSGAGTATGELFF
>-|TRBJ1-4|TRBV20-1|many
TGCAGTGCTAAGACAGGTTTAGGGGAAAAACTGTTTTTT
CSAKTGLGEKLFF
>-|TRBJ2-2|TRBV7-2|-
TGTGCCAGCAGCTTCGTGTACGGGGAGCTGTTTTTT
CASSFVYGELFF
>-|TRBJ2-2|TRBV10-3|-
TGTGCCATCAGTGCACCGGGGGAGCTGTTTTTT
CAISAPGELFF
>-|TRBJ1-1|TRBV29-1|many
TGCAGCGTTGATCCGGGCAGTTGGGCTGAAGCTTTCTTT
CSVDPGSWAEAFF
>TRBD1|TRBJ1-1|TRBV7-8|few
TGTGCCAGCAGCTATACAGGGGGGAACACTGAAGCTTTCTTT
CASSYTGGNTEAFF
>TRBD1|TRBJ1-1|TRBV20-1|few
TGCAGTGCTAGGACAGGGGTAACTGAAGCTTTCTTT
CSARTGVTEAFF
>-|TRBJ1-5|TRBV7-3|-
TGTGCGTGGGGACGGGATAGCAATCAGCCCCAGCATTTT
CAWGRDSNQPQHF
>-|TRBJ1-1|TRBV5-4|few
TGTGCCAGCAGCTGGTATTTTAGGGAAGCTTTCTTT
CASSWYFREAFF
>TRBD1|TRBJ2-7|TRBV7-9|-
TGTGCCAGCAGCCCGACCCCGGGACAGGGGGCCCCCTACGAGCAGTACTTC
CASSPTPGQGAPYEQYF